Only one count was recorded for the clone carrying this T cell receptor (beta chain). The sample belongs to a study of blood T cell repertoires in COVID-19. As for the study in general: Samples came from the United States, Italy and Spain, spanning acute and convalescent COVID-19. T cells, B-cell-depleted T cells, or PBMCs provided the cDNA or gDNA that served as material.

The CDR3 sequence is 12 residues long. Germline V gene data show CDR1 as SGHAT and CDR2 as FQNNGV. V lost 2 bases and J lost 3, with 5 bases in between. Methods used by the authors: Estimated nucleated cell counts came from reference gene primer amplification. Clones were sequenced by immunoSEQ multiplex PCR, and TCRdb holds only the in-frame ones, with some missing. That table supplies the V and J calls and clone size; D and trimming were determined from the DNA. The repertoire holds about 300,000 clones, with 85% as singletons. This TCR was sampled from a human donor in a cohort sampled during active COVID-19. The sample was peripheral blood. V is TRBV11-2 and J is TRBJ2-7; D not resolved. CDR3 amino acids: CASSLMRYEQYF. Here the CDR3 DNA reads TGTGCCAGCAGCTTAATGCGCTACGAGCAGTACTTC. The full variable domain, rest sourced from reference TRBV11-2 and TRBJ2-7, is EAGVAQSPRYKIIEKRQSVAFWCNPISGHATLYWYQQILGQGPKLLIQFQNNGVVDDSQLPKDRFSAERLKGVDSTLKIQPAKLEDSAVYLCASSLMRYEQYFGPGTRLTVT.